This record looks at one TCR beta chain sequence and its context. Whoever was chosen for sequencing had shown CD8+CD57+ cell expansion by flow cytometry. With no exception, the patients had severe acquired aplastic anemia. These data belong to a study of CD8+CD57+ T cells in acquired aplastic anemia. TCR beta VDJ and CDR3 profiling used genomic DNA as template. One entry per CDR3 protein, called by TCRdb with MiXCR from the reads. The data show 200,000 to 300,000 distinct CDR3 sequences, with roughly 82% seen just once and less than 50% held by the top ten. Trimming pared 0 bases from V and 15 bases from J, leaving 19 bases between. The CDR3 length is 14 residues. CDR1 is SGHDN, CDR2 FVKESK, per germline.

What was sequenced was sorted CD4+, CD8+, or CD8+CD57+ T cells (not recorded which) from PBMCs. The receptor was derived from a human donor with aplastic anemia. V usage is TRBV14 and J usage is TRBJ2-3; D is ambiguous. The CDR3 nucleotides are TGTGCCAGCAGCCAAGACCCCAGATCGGAAGAGCGTTATTTT. Its translation: CASSQDPRSEERYF.